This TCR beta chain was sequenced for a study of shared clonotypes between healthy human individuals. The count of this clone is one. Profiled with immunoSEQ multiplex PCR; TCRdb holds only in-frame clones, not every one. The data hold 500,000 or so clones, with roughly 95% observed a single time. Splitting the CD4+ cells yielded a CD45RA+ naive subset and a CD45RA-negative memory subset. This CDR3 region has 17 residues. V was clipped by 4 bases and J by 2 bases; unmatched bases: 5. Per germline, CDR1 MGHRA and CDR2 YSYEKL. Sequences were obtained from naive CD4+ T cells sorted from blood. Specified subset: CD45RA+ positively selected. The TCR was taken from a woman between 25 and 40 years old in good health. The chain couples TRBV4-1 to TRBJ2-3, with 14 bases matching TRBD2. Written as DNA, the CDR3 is TGCGCCAGCAGCCTTAGACTAGCGGGAGGGCCCACAGATACGCAGTATTTT. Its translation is CASSLRLAGGPTDTQYF.